This entry lists 21 T cell receptor beta chains sequenced from one sample in a study of T cells in Graves' hyperthyroidism and ophthalmopathy. There were TCR beta CDR3 regions amplified from RNA transcripts. When the TCR CDR3 underwent first-round RT-PCR, the HTBI primer set was used. Via MiXCR, TCRdb re-called the multiplex PCR reads, giving one row per CDR3 protein. Of about 640,000 distinct CDR3 sequences listed, about 14% are singletons. Material for sequencing was blood. These receptors were obtained from a woman in her 50s with Graves' ophthalmopathy.

This clonotype was seen at least ten times. The chain is built from TRBV28 and TRBJ2-7, with 11 nucleotides matching TRBD2. Germline CDR1 MDHEN, CDR2 SYDVKM. The CDR3 covers 18 residues. The J segment lost 2 bases and the V segment lost 6 bases, leaving 15 bases of the junction unmatched. The CDR3: CASRPPGTSGKQAYEQYF. CDR3 DNA sequence: TGTGCCAGCAGACCCCCCGGGACTAGCGGAAAACAGGCCTACGAGCAGTACTTC.

Of note for this clonotype: A much more abundant neighbour one base away suggests this may be a read error. The V call is TRBV30, the J call TRBJ2-5; D unresolved. With 4 bases removed from V and 2 bases from J, the gap between germline ends came to 8 bases. Germline values: CDR1 GTSNPN, CDR2 SVGIG (reference sequence). The CDR3 totals 12 residues. CDR3 sequence: CAWKACQETQYF. DNA of the CDR3: TGTGCCTGGAAAGCGTGTCAAGAGACCCAGTACTTC.

Regarding this clonotype: Its ends do not fully match the called genes, so a read error is possible. The gene calls are TRBV12-3 or TRBV12-4 and TRBJ2-7; no firm D call. The CDR3 is 13 residues long. This CDR3 is CASSLAPSYEEYF. CDR3 bases: TGTGCCAGCAGTTTAGCCCCCTCCTACGAGGAGTACTTC.

This clonotype has only a few counts. The chain uses TRBV24-1 and TRBJ2-1, with 10 nucleotides matching TRBD2. The V and J ends lost 2 bases and 8 bases, in that order; junction bases with no gene match: 2. Looked up from germline, CDR1 is KGHDR and CDR2 is SFDVKD. The CDR3 runs to 14 residues. The CDR3 DNA follows: TGTGCCACCAGTGATTCTCTAGCGGGAGATGAGCAGTTCTTC. Protein product: CATSDSLAGDEQFF.

This clonotype was seen a few times. The chain uses TRBV5-1 and TRBJ1-4; TRBD1 might be the D (6 bases). Germline V gene data show CDR1 as SGHRS and CDR2 as YFSETQ. V dropped 4 bases and J dropped 7 bases, with 20 bases sitting between them. The CDR3 is 16 amino acids. CDR3 protein: CASSPNGGAYGEKLFF. The CDR3 bases are TGCGCCAGCAGCCCCAACGGGGGCGCGTATGGTGAAAAACTGTTTTTT.

This clonotype was observed at least ten times. The V call is TRBV20-1, the J call TRBJ2-5, with D unresolved. The length of the CDR3 is 12 residues. Germline CDR1 reads DFQATT; CDR2 reads SNEGSKA (reference sequence). Trimming took off 0 bases at V and 4 bases at J, with 6 bases between the two ends. The CDR3 DNA is TGCAGTGCTAGAGATGTTGGAGAGACCCAGTACTTC. Protein sequence: CSARDVGETQYF.

This clonotype was found many times. V is TRBV12-3 or TRBV12-4 and J is TRBJ2-7; tentatively, D is TRBD2 (6 bases). The V end was cut by 6 bases, the J end by 0 bases, with 15 bases between. The CDR3 totals 15 residues. The CDR3 coding sequence is TGTGCCAGCAGACCGAGACTAGACCCCTCCTACGAGCAGTACTTC. It is translated as CASRPRLDPSYEQYF.

This clonotype was seen repeatedly, ten times or more. This chain uses TRBV7-2 with TRBJ1-2; D uncertain. Deletions cut 0 bases from V and 2 bases from J, with 7 bases between. CDR3 size: 14 residues. Germline V gene sequence: CDR1 SGHTA, CDR2 FQGNSA. CDR3 bases: TGTGCCAGCAGCTTAGCCGCGGCAAACTATGGCTACACCTTC. Translated, it gives CASSLAAANYGYTF.

The rearrangement links TRBV19 to TRBJ2-6; 9 bases fit TRBD1. Losses at the gene ends were 8 bases for V and 4 bases for J; bases not matched to a gene: 3. CDR3 length: 14 amino acids. Germline V gives CDR1 LNHDA, CDR2 SQIVND (reference sequence). CDR3 sequence reads: CASQQGAGANVLTF. The CDR3 DNA reads as TGTGCCAGTCAACAGGGGGCCGGGGCCAACGTCCTGACTTTC. The full variable domain, its missing parts supplied by reference TRBV19 and TRBJ2-6, is DGGITQSPKYLFRKEGQNVTLSCEQNLNHDAMYWYRQDPGQGLRLIYYSQIVNDFQKGDIAEGYSVSREKKESFPLTVTSAQKNPTAFYLCASQQGAGANVLTFGAGSRLTVL.

This clonotype was seen ten or more times. This chain connects TRBV30 to TRBJ1-2; possibly TRBD1 for D (5 bases). CDR1 and CDR2 (germline): GTSNPN, SVGIG (reference sequence). The ends were cut back, 1 base at V and 6 bases at J, with 15 bases in the middle. This CDR3 region has 14 residues. The CDR3: CAWSDPGTVNGYTF. For the CDR3, the DNA is TGTGCCTGGAGTGACCCCGGGACCGTCAATGGCTACACCTTC.

This clonotype was detected many times. The chain combines TRBV28 with TRBJ1-1; TRBD1 matches 7 bases. Germline trimming cut 7 bases from V and 3 bases from J; bases unmatched to any gene: 11. The V gene's germline CDR1 is MDHEN and CDR2 SYDVKM. This CDR3 has 15 amino acids. DNA for the CDR3: TGTGCCAGCACCAACTCGAGGCAGGGGGACACTGAAGCTTTCTTT. Residues: CASTNSRQGDTEAFF.

This clonotype came up a few times. V usage is TRBV24-1 and J usage is TRBJ1-4; D unclear. The CDR3 totals 13 residues. The germline V gene encodes CDR1 KGHDR and CDR2 SFDVKD. Trimming took 3 bases from V and 8 from J, leaving 9 bases between them. CDR3 sequence (DNA): TGTGCCACCAGTGATCCTGGGAGCGAAAAACTGTTTTTT. Amino acid sequence: CATSDPGSEKLFF.

The sample holds a few counts of this clonotype. This chain joins TRBV6-1 and TRBJ2-2, with D unresolved. Germline values: CDR1 MNHNS, CDR2 SASEGT. Deletions cut 0 bases from V and 8 bases from J, with 7 bases between. CDR3 length equals 13 residues. The CDR3 DNA reads as TGTGCCAGCAGTGAAGCTCGGTGGGGGGAGCTGTTTTTT. It translates to CASSEARWGELFF.

The rearrangement links TRBV4-2 to TRBJ2-2; 12 nucleotides align to TRBD2. The V gene end was trimmed by 1 base and the J gene end by 2 bases; junction bases not matched to a gene: 2. The CDR3 contains 17 residues. Germline V gene sequence: CDR1 LGHNA, CDR2 YNFKEQ. The CDR3 nucleotides read TGTGCCAGCAGCCAAGGGGGACTAGCGGGTAACACCGGGGAGCTGTTTTTT. This gives the protein CASSQGGLAGNTGELFF.

This clonotype was seen a handful of times. A single base separates this from a much larger clone, so it may be a read error. This chain joins TRBV7-9 and TRBJ2-5, with 9 bases identical to TRBD1. This CDR3 is 14 amino acids long. The V gene end was trimmed by 5 bases and the J gene end by 7 bases; junction bases not matched to a gene: 8. Per the germline V gene, CDR1 is SEHNR and CDR2 is FQNEAQ (reference sequence). As DNA, the CDR3 is TGTGCCAGCAGCCCCGGGACAGGGTTTGGGACCCAGTACTTC. It codes for CASSPGTGFGTQYF.

The chain employs TRBV19 and TRBJ1-1; 8 bases map to TRBD1. The CDR3 totals 14 residues. Germline V gene sequence: CDR1 LNHDA, CDR2 SQIVND (reference sequence). V shed 9 bases and J 5 bases; nucleotides not matched to a gene: 11. The CDR3 DNA is TGTGCCAGCTTCGTGTTCGACAGGGGTACTGAAGCTTTCTTT. It encodes CASFVFDRGTEAFF. The variable domain in full, completed from reference TRBV19 and TRBJ1-1, reads DGGITQSPKYLFRKEGQNVTLSCEQNLNHDAMYWYRQDPGQGLRLIYYSQIVNDFQKGDIAEGYSVSREKKESFPLTVTSAQKNPTAFYLCASFVFDRGTEAFFGQGTRLTVV.

This clonotype was seen repeatedly, ten times or more. The chain employs TRBV12-3 or TRBV12-4 and TRBJ2-7; TRBD1 is a possible D gene (5 bases). The CDR3 has 12 amino acids. V was clipped by 4 bases and J by 7 bases, with 11 bases between them. CDR3 sequence (DNA): TGTGCCAGCAGTTCTCCAGGGTGGGAGCAGTACTTC. Protein: CASSSPGWEQYF.

J is TRBJ2-7 and V is TRBV6-1; the D gene is possibly TRBD2 (5 bases). This CDR3 is built from 13 residues. Looked up from germline, CDR1 is MNHNS and CDR2 is SASEGT. V lost 7 bases, J lost 2 bases, and 12 bases lay in between. This chain's CDR3 is CASKNGLTYEQYF. DNA of the CDR3: TGTGCCAGCAAAAACGGACTTACCTACGAGCAGTACTTC.

V is TRBV24-1 and J is TRBJ2-3, with a possible D match to TRBD2 (6 bases). Germline assignment: CDR1 KGHDR and CDR2 SFDVKD. This CDR3 spans 14 amino acids. V was cut by 6 bases and J by 2 bases, with 11 bases left in between. CDR3 in amino acids: CATSKADYTDTQYF. The CDR3 DNA follows: TGTGCCACCAGTAAGGCGGACTACACAGATACGCAGTATTTT.

This clonotype was counted only a few times. The DNA of the CDR3 is TGTGCCACCTCGGACCGATGGGTAAAAGGCAATCAGCCCCAGCATTTT. Amino acid sequence: CATSDRWVKGNQPQHF. The rearrangement uses TRBV6-1 and TRBJ1-5; D remains unclear. Per the germline V gene, CDR1 is MNHNS and CDR2 is SASEGT. The CDR3 runs to 16 residues. Trimming left V 10 bases short and J 2 bases short, with 21 bases between.

There are many counts of this clonotype. The J gene is TRBJ2-2, the V gene TRBV30; TRBD2 is a possible D gene (5 bases). Germline CDR1 is GTSNPN and CDR2 is SVGIG (reference sequence). This CDR3 is 14 amino acids long. Deletions cut 4 bases from V and 2 bases from J, with 11 bases between. Written as DNA, the CDR3 is TGTGCCTGGACGAGCGGAACCAACACCGGGGAGCTGTTTTTT. It encodes CAWTSGTNTGELFF.